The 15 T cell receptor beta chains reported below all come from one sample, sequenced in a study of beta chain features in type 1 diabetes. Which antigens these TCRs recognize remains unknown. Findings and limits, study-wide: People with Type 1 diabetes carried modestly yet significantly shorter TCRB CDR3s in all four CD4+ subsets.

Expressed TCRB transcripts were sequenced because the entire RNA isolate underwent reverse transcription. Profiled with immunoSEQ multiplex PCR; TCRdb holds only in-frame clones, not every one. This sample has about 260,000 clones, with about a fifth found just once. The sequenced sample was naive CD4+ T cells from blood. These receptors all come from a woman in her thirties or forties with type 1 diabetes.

The CDR3 nucleotides read TGTGCCAGCTGCCGGGACAGGGGAACCGGGGAGCTGTTTTTT. Translated: CASCRDRGTGELFF. The chain links TRBV7-3 to TRBJ2-2; 10 nucleotides agree with TRBD1. The CDR3 extends over 14 amino acids. Germline CDR1 SGHTA, CDR2 FQGTGA. Unmatched junction bases numbered 5, after V lost 8 bases and J lost 5 bases.

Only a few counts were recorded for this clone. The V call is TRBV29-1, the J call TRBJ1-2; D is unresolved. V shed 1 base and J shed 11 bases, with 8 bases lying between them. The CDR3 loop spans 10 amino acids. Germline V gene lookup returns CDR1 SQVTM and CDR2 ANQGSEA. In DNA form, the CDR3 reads TGCAGCGTTGAAGGAACAGCTTACACCTTC. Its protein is CSVEGTAYTF. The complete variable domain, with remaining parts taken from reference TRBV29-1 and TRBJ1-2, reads SAVISQKPSRDICQRGTSLTIQCQVDSQVTMMFWYRQQPGQSLTLIATANQGSEATYESGFVIDKFPISRPNLTFSTLTVSNMSPEDSSIYLCSVEGTAYTFGSGTRLTVV.

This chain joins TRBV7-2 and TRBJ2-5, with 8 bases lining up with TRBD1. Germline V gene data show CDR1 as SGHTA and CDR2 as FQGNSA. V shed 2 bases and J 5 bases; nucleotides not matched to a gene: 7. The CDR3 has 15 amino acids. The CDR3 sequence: CASSLQAGGIETQYF. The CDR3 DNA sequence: TGTGCCAGCAGCTTACAGGCAGGGGGCATTGAGACCCAGTACTTC.

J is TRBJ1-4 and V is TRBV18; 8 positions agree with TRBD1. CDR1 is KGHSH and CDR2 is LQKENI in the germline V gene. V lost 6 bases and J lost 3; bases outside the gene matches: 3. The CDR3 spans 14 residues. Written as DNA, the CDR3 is TGTGCCAGCTCGCAACAGGGGGCTAATGAAAAACTGTTTTTT. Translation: CASSQQGANEKLFF.

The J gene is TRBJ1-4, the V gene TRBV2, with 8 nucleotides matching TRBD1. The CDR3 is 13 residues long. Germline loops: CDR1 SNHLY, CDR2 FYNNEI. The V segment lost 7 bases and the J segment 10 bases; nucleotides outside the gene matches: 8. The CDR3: CASIKTQGAKLFF. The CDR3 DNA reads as TGTGCCAGCATCAAGACTCAGGGGGCAAAACTGTTTTTT.

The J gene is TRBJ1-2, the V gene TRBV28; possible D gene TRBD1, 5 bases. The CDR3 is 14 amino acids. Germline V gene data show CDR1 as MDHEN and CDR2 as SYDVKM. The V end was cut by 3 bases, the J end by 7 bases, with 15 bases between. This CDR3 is CASSFGTGGFGYTF. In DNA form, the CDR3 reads TGTGCCAGCAGTTTCGGGACGGGAGGATTTGGCTACACCTTC.

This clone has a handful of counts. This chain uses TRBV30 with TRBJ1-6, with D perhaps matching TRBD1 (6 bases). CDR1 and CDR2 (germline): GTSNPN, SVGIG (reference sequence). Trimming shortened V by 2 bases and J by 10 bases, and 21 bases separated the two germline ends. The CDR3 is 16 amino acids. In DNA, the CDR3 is TGTGCCTGGAGTACAGGGTCCCCCGACCGTGGATCACCCCTCCACTTT. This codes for CAWSTGSPDRGSPLHF.

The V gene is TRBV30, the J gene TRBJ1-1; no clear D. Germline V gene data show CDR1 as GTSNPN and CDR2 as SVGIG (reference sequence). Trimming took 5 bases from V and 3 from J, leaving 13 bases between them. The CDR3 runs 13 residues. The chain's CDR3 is CAWRRHPDTEAFF. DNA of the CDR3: TGTGCCTGGCGCAGACATCCCGACACTGAAGCTTTCTTT. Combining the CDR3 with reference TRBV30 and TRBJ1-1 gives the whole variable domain SQTIHQWPATLVQPVGSPLSLECTVEGTSNPNLYWYRQAAGRGLQLLFYSVGIGQISSEVPQNLSASRPQDRQFILSSKKLLLSDSGFYLCAWRRHPDTEAFFGQGTRLTVV.

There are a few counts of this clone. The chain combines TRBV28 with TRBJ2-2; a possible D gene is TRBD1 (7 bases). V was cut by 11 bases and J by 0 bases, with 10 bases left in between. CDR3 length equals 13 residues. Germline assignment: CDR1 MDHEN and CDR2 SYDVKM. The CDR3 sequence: CAGGTANTGELFF. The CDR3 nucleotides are TGTGCCGGCGGGACAGCGAACACCGGGGAGCTGTTTTTT. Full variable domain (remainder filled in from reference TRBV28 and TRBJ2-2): DVKVTQSSRYLVKRTGEKVFLECVQDMDHENMFWYRQDPGLGLRLIYFSYDVKMKEKGDIPEGYSVSREKKERFSLILESASTNQTSMYLCAGGTANTGELFFGEGSRLTVL.

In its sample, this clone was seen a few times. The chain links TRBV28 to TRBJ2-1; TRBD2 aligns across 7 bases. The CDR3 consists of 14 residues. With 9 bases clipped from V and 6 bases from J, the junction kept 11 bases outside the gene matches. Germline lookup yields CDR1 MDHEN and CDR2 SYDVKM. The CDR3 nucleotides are TGTGCCAGTGTAAGGCGGGAGTATCGCAATGAGCAGTTCTTC. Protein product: CASVRREYRNEQFF.

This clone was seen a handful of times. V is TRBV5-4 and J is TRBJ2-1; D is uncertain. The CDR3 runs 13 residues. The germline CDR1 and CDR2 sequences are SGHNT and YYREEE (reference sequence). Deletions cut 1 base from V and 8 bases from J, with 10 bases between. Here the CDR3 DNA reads TGTGCCAGCAGCTTGAGGCCAGGCGATGAGCAGTTCTTC. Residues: CASSLRPGDEQFF. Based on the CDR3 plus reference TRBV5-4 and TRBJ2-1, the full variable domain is ETGVTQSPTHLIKTRGQQVTLRCSSQSGHNTVSWYQQALGQGPQFIFQYYREEENGRGNFPPRFSGLQFPNYSSELNVNALELDDSALYLCASSLRPGDEQFFGPGTRLTVL.

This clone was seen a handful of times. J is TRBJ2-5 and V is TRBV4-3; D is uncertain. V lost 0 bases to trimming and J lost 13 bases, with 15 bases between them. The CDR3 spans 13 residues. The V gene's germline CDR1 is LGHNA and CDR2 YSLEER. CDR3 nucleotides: TGCGCCAGCAGCCAAGAGGTCTGGAGATTATTGTACTTC. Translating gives CASSQEVWRLLYF.

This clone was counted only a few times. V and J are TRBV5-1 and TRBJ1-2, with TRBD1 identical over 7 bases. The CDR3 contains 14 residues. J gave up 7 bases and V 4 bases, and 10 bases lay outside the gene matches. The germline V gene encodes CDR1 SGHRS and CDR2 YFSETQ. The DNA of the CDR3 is TGCGCCAGCAGCATAGGACAGGCGGGGTTTGGCTACACCTTC. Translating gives CASSIGQAGFGYTF.

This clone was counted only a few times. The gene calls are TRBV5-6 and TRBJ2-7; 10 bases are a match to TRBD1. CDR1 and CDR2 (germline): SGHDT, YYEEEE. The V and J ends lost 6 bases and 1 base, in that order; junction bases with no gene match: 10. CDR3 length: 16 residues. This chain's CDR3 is CASTNFGTGESYEQYF. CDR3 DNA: TGTGCCAGCACCAATTTTGGGACAGGGGAATCCTACGAGCAGTACTTC.

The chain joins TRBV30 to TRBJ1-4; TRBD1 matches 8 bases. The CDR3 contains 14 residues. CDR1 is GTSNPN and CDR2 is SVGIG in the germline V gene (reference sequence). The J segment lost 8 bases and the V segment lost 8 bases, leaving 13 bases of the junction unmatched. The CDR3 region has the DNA TGTGCCGTACCCCGACAGGGGCAGGGGGAAAAACTGTTTTTT. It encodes CAVPRQGQGEKLFF. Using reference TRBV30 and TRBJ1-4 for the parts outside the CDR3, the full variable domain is SQTIHQWPATLVQPVGSPLSLECTVEGTSNPNLYWYRQAAGRGLQLLFYSVGIGQISSEVPQNLSASRPQDRQFILSSKKLLLSDSGFYLCAVPRQGQGEKLFFGSGTQLSVL.